This paragraph reports one TCR beta chain. This sample is part of a study of blood T cell repertoires in COVID-19. Overall study context: Material from acute and convalescent COVID-19 was sourced from the United States, Italy and Spain. T cells, B-cell-depleted T cells, or PBMCs supplied cDNA or gDNA.

Per the authors' pipeline: Researchers report that nucleated cell counts were estimated from reference gene primer amplification. TCRdb's table, derived via immunoSEQ multiplex PCR, lists solely in-frame clones and lacks some. D and trimming come from the DNA, and the V and J calls and clone size come from that table. The table includes about 200,000 clones, approximately 90% detected once. The sample consisted of peripheral blood. The receptor comes from a human donor in a cohort sampled during active COVID-19.

DNA of the CDR3: TGTGCCAGCAGTGCGGGGTGGCTCACCGGGGAGCTGTTTTTT. Translation gives CASSAGWLTGELFF. The rearrangement joins TRBV27 to TRBJ2-2, with D perhaps TRBD2 (6 bases). V gave up 5 bases and J gave up 4 bases, with 11 bases separating them. From germline, CDR1 is MNHEY and CDR2 SMNVEV (reference sequence). The CDR3 extends over 14 amino acids.